This entry lists 20 T cell receptor beta chains sequenced from one sample in a study of blood T cell repertoires in COVID-19. TCRdb's copy holds only in-frame clones and misses some; the assay was immunoSEQ multiplex PCR. The data contain about 250,000 clones, 70% to 90% of them singletons. Sequencing was carried out using peripheral blood. Receptor source: a man at least 80 years old with acute or convalescent COVID-19.

DNA of the CDR3: TGTGCCAGCTCACCTCAGTCACTAGCGGGAGGGAATGAGCAGTTCTTC. It is translated as CASSPQSLAGGNEQFF. The rearrangement joins TRBV18 to TRBJ2-1; TRBD2 agrees at 13 bases. Unmatched junction bases numbered 6, after V lost 3 bases and J lost 7 bases. Germline V gene data show CDR1 as KGHSH and CDR2 as LQKENI. The CDR3 has 16 amino acids.

The chain carries TRBV28 and TRBJ1-1, with D perhaps TRBD1 (6 bases). Trimming removed 2 bases from V and 4 bases from J, with 17 bases in between. The length of the CDR3 is 16 residues. CDR1 is MDHEN, CDR2 SYDVKM, per germline. The chain's CDR3 is CASSLGGAPGGTEAFF. The CDR3 DNA sequence: TGTGCCAGCAGTTTAGGGGGGGCCCCTGGGGGCACTGAAGCTTTCTTT. The full variable domain, its missing parts supplied by reference TRBV28 and TRBJ1-1, is DVKVTQSSRYLVKRTGEKVFLECVQDMDHENMFWYRQDPGLGLRLIYFSYDVKMKEKGDIPEGYSVSREKKERFSLILESASTNQTSMYLCASSLGGAPGGTEAFFGQGTRLTVV.

J is TRBJ1-1 and V is TRBV19, with D possibly being TRBD1 (6 bases). The V gene's germline CDR1 is LNHDA and CDR2 SQIVND (reference sequence). Trimming took 3 bases from V and 11 from J, leaving 22 bases between them. There are 15 residues in the CDR3. The CDR3 region has the DNA TGTGCCAGTAGTATGGCAGGTGCTATCGGGGGGCGTGCTTTCTTT. Translated, it gives CASSMAGAIGGRAFF.

This rearrangement joins TRBV11-1 to TRBJ2-1, with TRBD2 identical over 8 bases. This CDR3 has 16 residues. Germline V gene data show CDR1 as SGHAT and CDR2 as FQDESV (reference sequence). J gave up 0 bases and V 4 bases, and 5 bases lay outside the gene matches. The CDR3 sequence: CASSSRLAGSYNEQFF. CDR3 nucleotide sequence: TGTGCCAGCAGCTCCCGCCTAGCGGGCTCCTACAATGAGCAGTTCTTC.

The chain links TRBV19 to TRBJ2-4; 10 bases match TRBD2. J gave up 9 bases and V 4 bases, and 9 bases lay outside the gene matches. From germline, CDR1 is LNHDA and CDR2 SQIVND (reference sequence). This CDR3 spans 15 amino acids. CDR3 amino acids: CASSTYSGGPGIQYF. Written as DNA, the CDR3 is TGTGCCAGTAGTACCTATAGCGGGGGGCCGGGCATTCAGTACTTC.

This clone was picked up one time. The chain is built from TRBV7-2 and TRBJ2-5, with TRBD2 matching over 12 bases. V shed 8 bases and J 4 bases; nucleotides not matched to a gene: 5. This CDR3 region has 14 residues. Looked up from germline, CDR1 is SGHTA and CDR2 is FQGNSA. CDR3 in DNA: TGTGCCAGCCGACTAGCGGGAGTTGGAGAGACCCAGTACTTC. Encoded protein: CASRLAGVGETQYF.

The rearrangement links TRBV10-3 to TRBJ1-1; perhaps TRBD1 as D (5 bases). The CDR3 loop spans 15 amino acids. Trimming took off 0 bases at V and 0 bases at J, with 8 bases between the two ends. CDR1 is ENHRY and CDR2 is SYGVKD in the germline V gene. CDR3 residues: CAISESKGLNTEAFF. CDR3 nucleotide sequence: TGTGCCATCAGTGAGTCAAAGGGGTTGAACACTGAAGCTTTCTTT.

The V and J genes are TRBV21-1 and TRBJ1-5; TRBD1, as called in the table, went unchecked against the DNA. TRBV21-1 is a known pseudogene. The CDR3 contains 16 residues. CDR3 region: CASSKGRGKVDQPQHF. The CDR3 nucleotides are TGTGCCAGCAGCAAGGGCAGGGGGAAGGTAGATCAGCCCCAGCATTTT.

The chain carries TRBV15 and TRBJ2-1; 9 bases fit TRBD2. This CDR3 has 17 amino acids. Germline CDR1 and CDR2: LNHNV and YYDKDF (reference sequence). The V and J ends lost 0 bases and 6 bases, in that order; junction bases with no gene match: 9. CDR3 sequence reads: CATSREPYAGGPNEQFF. CDR3 DNA: TGTGCCACCAGCAGAGAGCCCTATGCGGGGGGGCCCAATGAGCAGTTCTTC.

The chain combines TRBV7-9 with TRBJ2-3, with D possibly TRBD2 on 7 matching bases. V lost 5 bases and J lost 4, with 16 bases in between. The CDR3 consists of 15 residues. Per germline, CDR1 SEHNR and CDR2 FQNEAQ (reference sequence). The CDR3 DNA is TGTGCCAGCAGCGTAGGGGGGGGGAGGGCAGATACGCAGTATTTT. Translated: CASSVGGGRADTQYF.

The V and J genes are TRBV6-5 and TRBJ1-3; 8 nucleotides match TRBD1. Germline assignment: CDR1 MNHEY and CDR2 SVGAGI. The CDR3 sequence is 14 residues long. V was pared by 6 bases and J by 1 base, with 2 bases of the junction left unmatched. The CDR3 region is CASRRTGSGNTIYF. CDR3 nucleotides: TGTGCCAGCAGACGGACAGGGTCTGGAAACACCATATATTTT.

This chain links TRBV3-1 (or the pseudogene TRBV3-2) with TRBJ1-1, with TRBD1 identical over 8 bases. CDR3 length: 14 amino acids. Germline trimming cut 4 bases from V and 4 bases from J; bases unmatched to any gene: 5. Germline loops: CDR1 LGHDT, CDR2 YNNKEL (reference sequence). Written as DNA, the CDR3 is TGTGCCAGCAGCCCCCTAACAGGGGGCACTGAAGCTTTCTTT. It codes for CASSPLTGGTEAFF.

The rearrangement links TRBV29-1 to TRBJ2-1; D may be TRBD2 (6 bases). CDR1 and CDR2 from the germline V gene are SQVTM and ANQGSEA. The V and J ends lost 0 bases and 6 bases respectively, with 12 bases between them. The CDR3 is 14 residues long. Written as DNA, the CDR3 is TGCAGCGTTGAAGAAAGGAGGGTACGCAATGAGCAGTTCTTC. Encoded protein: CSVEERRVRNEQFF.

The chain has TRBV5-1 and TRBJ2-5; no clear D. Trimming took off 3 bases at V and 4 bases at J, with 10 bases between the two ends. CDR1 and CDR2 (germline): SGHRS, YFSETQ. The CDR3 sequence is 13 residues long. The CDR3 is CASSSVGPETQYF. The CDR3 bases are TGCGCCAGCAGCTCGGTGGGCCCAGAGACCCAGTACTTC.

This clone appeared a single time. The CDR3 loop is CASSLVFAGAYNEQFF. In DNA, the CDR3 is TGTGCCAGCAGCTTAGTATTTGCGGGGGCATACAATGAGCAGTTCTTC. The J gene is TRBJ2-1, the V gene TRBV7-2; possible D gene TRBD2, 7 bases. The V gene lost 1 base and the J gene lost 4 bases, with 14 bases spanning the gap. Per germline, CDR1 SGHTA and CDR2 FQGNSA. The CDR3 totals 16 residues.

The genes are TRBV29-1 and TRBJ2-1, with D possibly matching TRBD2 (6 bases). Germline V gene lookup returns CDR1 SQVTM and CDR2 ANQGSEA. The germline V and J ends were trimmed by 1 base and 6 bases, with 10 bases remaining between them. This CDR3 has 13 amino acids. CDR3 residues: CSVEGGSGNEQFF. CDR3 nucleotide sequence: TGCAGCGTTGAAGGAGGTAGCGGCAATGAGCAGTTCTTC.

The gene calls are TRBV2 and TRBJ2-7; D gene uncertain. There are 11 residues in the CDR3. Germline assignment: CDR1 SNHLY and CDR2 FYNNEI. The V end was cut by 7 bases, the J end by 2 bases, with 6 bases between. The CDR3 is CASTRAYEQYF. CDR3 DNA: TGTGCCAGCACCCGGGCCTACGAGCAGTACTTC.

This chain joins TRBV7-9 and TRBJ1-4; a weak D match, TRBD1 (6 bases). This CDR3 has 14 residues. The V gene's germline CDR1 is SEHNR and CDR2 FQNEAQ (reference sequence). The V and J ends lost 5 bases and 8 bases respectively, with 15 bases between them. This chain's CDR3 is CASSRTVAGEKLFF. CDR3 coding DNA: TGTGCCAGCAGCCGGACAGTCGCAGGGGAAAAACTGTTTTTT. Full variable domain (outside the CDR3, taken from reference TRBV7-9 and TRBJ1-4): DTGVSQNPRHKITKRGQNVTFRCDPISEHNRLYWYRQTLGQGPEFLTYFQNEAQLEKSRLLSDRFSAERPKGSFSTLEIQRTEQGDSAMYLCASSRTVAGEKLFFGSGTQLSVL.

V usage is TRBV11-2 and J usage is TRBJ1-2, with D possibly TRBD1 on 5 matching bases. The V end lost 4 bases, the J end lost 5 bases, and 11 bases lay between the germline ends. The germline CDR1 and CDR2 sequences are SGHAT and FQNNGV. This CDR3 has 13 amino acids. Here the CDR3 reads CASSSTGPYGYTF. The DNA of the CDR3 is TGTGCCAGCAGCTCAACAGGTCCGTATGGCTACACCTTC.

This chain connects TRBV3-1 (or the pseudogene TRBV3-2) to TRBJ2-7, with D maybe TRBD2 (7 bases). Trimming removed 3 bases at V and 4 bases at J, with 19 bases between. There are 16 residues in the CDR3. CDR1 LGHDT and CDR2 YNNKEL come from the germline V gene (reference sequence). The CDR3 loop reads CASSHPPWGGTYEQYF. CDR3 coding DNA: TGTGCCAGCAGCCACCCCCCGTGGGGGGGCACTTACGAGCAGTACTTC.